The 19 T cell receptor beta chains reported below all come from one sample, sequenced in a study of cytomegalovirus exposure and HLA in healthy donors listed by TCRdb under 2017. The library relied on the immunoSEQ multiplex PCR assay. For the multiplex PCR, a mixture combining 60 forward primers for TCR Vbeta segments and 13 reverse primers for TCR Jbeta segments was used. TCRdb took over this immuneACCESS table, retaining in-frame rearrangements with V and J assigned. Such tables are incomplete; in checked studies, under half of the missing clones stem from an unresolved V gene, and the remainder is unexplained. The sample table records roughly 100,000 clones; 74% of these occur just once. Of the sample, over 2.5% is held by the ten largest clones. Sequencing was carried out using PBMCs. These receptors were taken from a man between 45 and 60 years old in good health and CMV-seropositive.

The gene calls are TRBV6-5 and TRBJ1-6, with 11 bases fitting TRBD1. J gave up 6 bases and V 6 bases, and 4 bases lay outside the gene matches. The CDR3 sequence is 15 residues long. Per the germline V gene, CDR1 is MNHEY and CDR2 is SVGAGI. The CDR3 DNA follows: TGTGCCAGCAGCCCCGGGACAGGGGGTAATTCACCCCTCCACTTT. It yields the protein CASSPGTGGNSPLHF.

The chain recombines TRBV29-1 with TRBJ2-3, with 14 bases that match TRBD2. The CDR3 runs 17 residues. Germline assignment: CDR1 SQVTM and CDR2 ANQGSEA. V trimming: 7 bases; J trimming: 5 bases; junction bases outside the gene matches: 14. CDR3 sequence: CSAAAGTSGRSGDTQYF. CDR3 nucleotide sequence: TGCAGCGCCGCAGCAGGGACTAGCGGGAGAAGTGGAGATACGCAGTATTTT.

The chain has TRBV12-5 and TRBJ1-1, with D unclear. The germline V gene has CDR1 LGHNT and CDR2 FRNRAP. With 2 bases removed from V and 3 bases from J, the gap between germline ends came to 16 bases. This CDR3 is built from 16 residues. CDR3 amino acids: CASGLTVTYGDTEAFF. The DNA for the CDR3 is TGTGCTAGTGGTTTGACCGTCACCTACGGGGACACTGAAGCTTTCTTT.

V and J are TRBV9 and TRBJ2-1; possible D gene TRBD1, 7 bases. V shed 4 bases and J shed 2 bases, with 19 bases lying between them. Germline-derived CDR1 and CDR2 are SGDLS and YYNGEE. The length of the CDR3 is 17 residues. CDR3 sequence reads: CASSSPSRGAPYNEQFF. The CDR3 coding sequence is TGTGCCAGCAGCTCCCCCAGCAGGGGGGCCCCCTACAATGAGCAGTTCTTC.

The V and J genes are TRBV12-5 and TRBJ1-2, with TRBD1 as a possible D gene (5 bases). This CDR3 is built from 13 residues. Trimming shortened V by 3 bases and J by 8 bases, and 13 bases separated the two germline ends. CDR1 is LGHNT, CDR2 FRNRAP, per germline. The CDR3 DNA is TGTGCTAGTGGTTTAGGACATTCGAAAGGCTACACCTTC. This gives the protein CASGLGHSKGYTF.

V and J are TRBV10-1 and TRBJ2-1, with a possible D match to TRBD2 (6 bases). Germline CDR1 and CDR2: WNHNN and SYGVQD (reference sequence). The CDR3 contains 14 residues. V was trimmed by 6 bases and J by 6 bases, leaving 15 bases between them. The CDR3 is CASSPDYTLNEQFF. The DNA of the CDR3 is TGCGCCAGCAGCCCGGACTATACACTCAATGAGCAGTTCTTC.

J is TRBJ1-5 and V is TRBV2; perhaps TRBD1 as D (5 bases). From germline, CDR1 is SNHLY and CDR2 FYNNEI. V was pared by 5 bases and J by 8 bases, with 16 bases between. The CDR3 length is 14 residues. The CDR3 region is CASSPLTSREPQHF. The CDR3 nucleotides are TGTGCCAGCAGTCCCCTCACAAGCAGGGAGCCCCAGCATTTT.

J is TRBJ1-1 and V is TRBV9, with a weak D call TRBD1 (6 bases). CDR1 is SGDLS, CDR2 YYNGEE, per germline. Trimming removed 4 bases from V and 2 bases from J, with 15 bases in between. CDR3 length equals 15 residues. This CDR3 reads CASSLGGGPNTEAFF. In DNA, the CDR3 is TGTGCCAGCAGCTTAGGGGGGGGACCCAACACTGAAGCTTTCTTT.

The chain joins TRBV5-1 to TRBJ2-7; TRBD1 matches 10 bases. After removal of 4 bases from V and 6 bases from J, the junction contained 13 bases not matched to a gene. Germline lookup yields CDR1 SGHRS and CDR2 YFSETQ. This CDR3 is 16 amino acids long. The CDR3 bases are TGCGCCAGCAGCGCGCAACCTGGGACAGGGGAGGGCGAGCAGTACTTC. Translated: CASSAQPGTGEGEQYF.

The chain has TRBV11-3 and TRBJ2-1, with 14 bases that match TRBD2. CDR1 is SGHNT, CDR2 YENEEA, per germline. J lost 9 bases, V lost 0 bases, and 7 bases had no gene match. This CDR3 region has 17 residues. The CDR3: CASSLDPATSGRGEQFF. In nucleotides, the CDR3 is TGTGCCAGCAGCTTAGATCCAGCGACTAGCGGGAGGGGTGAGCAGTTCTTC.

This chain links TRBV7-2 with TRBJ1-1; 7 positions agree with TRBD1. This CDR3 region has 16 residues. CDR1 and CDR2 from the germline V gene are SGHTA and FQGNSA. J was trimmed by 7 bases and V by 1 base; bases with no gene match: 12. CDR3 residues: CASSLGTGLETFEAFF. The CDR3 nucleotides are TGTGCCAGCAGCTTAGGGACAGGCCTCGAAACGTTTGAAGCTTTCTTT.

This clone appeared once. The chain couples TRBV4-1 to TRBJ2-7; TRBD2 matches at 15 bases. Germline V gene data show CDR1 as MGHRA and CDR2 as YSYEKL. This CDR3 is 15 amino acids long. The J segment lost 7 bases and the V segment lost 6 bases, leaving 7 bases of the junction unmatched. For the CDR3, the DNA is TGCGCCAGCAGTCTTGGACTAGCGGGGGGGCGTGAGCAGTACTTC. It codes for CASSLGLAGGREQYF.

V usage is TRBV20-1 and J usage is TRBJ2-5; TRBD1 is a possible D gene (5 bases). V was clipped by 5 bases and J by 10 bases, with 11 bases between them. Per germline, CDR1 DFQATT and CDR2 SNEGSKA (reference sequence). The CDR3 loop spans 10 amino acids. The CDR3 DNA is TGCAGTGCTTTTAGGGGAAGCCAGTACTTC. It codes for CSAFRGSQYF.

V is TRBV5-1 and J is TRBJ2-5; TRBD1 matches 7 bases. Germline V gives CDR1 SGHRS, CDR2 YFSETQ. This CDR3 has 14 residues. Trimming took 4 bases from V and 4 from J; bases not matched to a gene: 7. CDR3 amino acids: CASSLGQSGETQYF. CDR3 DNA sequence: TGCGCCAGCAGCCTGGGACAGTCTGGAGAGACCCAGTACTTC.

The chain carries TRBV7-9 and TRBJ1-1; D is uncertain. The CDR3 is made up of 13 amino acids. Deletions cut 5 bases from V and 3 bases from J, with 10 bases between. The germline gives CDR1 SEHNR, CDR2 FQNEAQ (reference sequence). In nucleotides, the CDR3 is TGTGCCAGCAGCGGACTGGGCGACACTGAAGCTTTCTTT. This sequence encodes CASSGLGDTEAFF.

The V call is TRBV27, the J call TRBJ2-5; perhaps TRBD1 as D (6 bases). The end of the DNA is better explained by TRBJ2-7, so the J call may be wrong. Germline V CDR1 and CDR2: MNHEY, SMNVEV (reference sequence). The CDR3 is 15 amino acids. CDR3 sequence reads: CASSLNRVLTYEQYF. CDR3 DNA sequence: TGTGCCAGCAGTTTAAACAGGGTTCTCACCTACGAGCAGTACTTC.

The table lists this clone with a few counts. The V gene is TRBV6-6, the J gene TRBJ2-7; 13 bases line up with TRBD2. Per the germline V gene, CDR1 is MNHNY and CDR2 is SVGAGI (reference sequence). This CDR3 region has 15 residues. Germline trimming cut 6 bases from V and 2 bases from J; bases unmatched to any gene: 4. The CDR3 protein is CASSPGTSGTYEQYF. The CDR3 nucleotides read TGTGCCAGCAGCCCGGGGACTAGCGGGACCTACGAGCAGTACTTC.

The chain uses TRBV6-1 and TRBJ1-5; D is undetermined. The CDR3 extends over 13 amino acids. Trimming shortened V by 3 bases and J by 6 bases, and 9 bases separated the two germline ends. Looked up from germline, CDR1 is MNHNS and CDR2 is SASEGT. The CDR3 protein is CASSDSGFQPQHF. The DNA of the CDR3 is TGTGCCAGCAGTGACAGCGGATTTCAGCCCCAGCATTTT.

This chain links TRBV18 with TRBJ2-2; D may be TRBD2 (6 bases). The length of the CDR3 is 14 residues. Between the trimmed V and J ends, which lost 8 bases and 8 bases, there was a span of 18 bases. Germline values: CDR1 KGHSH, CDR2 LQKENI. The CDR3 DNA follows: TGTGCCAGCACCGGGACTGCTAATGCGGGGGAGCTGTTTTTT. Residues: CASTGTANAGELFF.